Below are 3 T cell receptor beta chains sequenced from a single sample in a study of T cell responses to AZD1222 COVID-19 vaccine. Some clones are missing from TCRdb's copy, which holds only in-frame ones; the method was immunoSEQ multiplex PCR. The sample has about 120,000 clones, about 90% seen once. The input for sequencing was peripheral blood, taken on day 0 of AZD1222 vaccination. The receptors originated from an adult in good health.

With respect to this clone: This sample includes further DNA sequences coding for the same CDR3. The chain uses TRBV27 and TRBJ2-1; D gene ambiguous. There are 13 residues in the CDR3. V gave up 6 bases and J gave up 4 bases, with 10 bases separating them. Germline V gene lookup returns CDR1 MNHEY and CDR2 SMNVEV (reference sequence). CDR3 region: CASSLRPYNEQFF. CDR3 nucleotide sequence: TGTGCCAGCAGCCTACGCCCATACAATGAGCAGTTCTTC.

This rearrangement joins TRBV11-2 to TRBJ1-2; perhaps TRBD1 as D (5 bases). V was pared by 2 bases and J by 4 bases, with 14 bases between. Germline V CDR1 and CDR2: SGHAT, FQNNGV. CDR3 length: 15 amino acids. The CDR3 DNA reads as TGTGCCAGCAGCTTATTTCCCGACAGTGCCTATGGCTACACCTTC. Translating gives CASSLFPDSAYGYTF.

This chain joins TRBV9 and TRBJ2-5, with 9 bases that match TRBD1. CDR1 and CDR2 (germline): SGDLS, YYNGEE. Losses at the gene ends were 0 bases for V and 4 bases for J; bases not matched to a gene: 10. The length of the CDR3 is 17 residues. CDR3 amino acids: CASSVGIQGALGETQYF. DNA of the CDR3: TGTGCCAGCAGCGTAGGGATACAGGGGGCCCTTGGAGAGACCCAGTACTTC.